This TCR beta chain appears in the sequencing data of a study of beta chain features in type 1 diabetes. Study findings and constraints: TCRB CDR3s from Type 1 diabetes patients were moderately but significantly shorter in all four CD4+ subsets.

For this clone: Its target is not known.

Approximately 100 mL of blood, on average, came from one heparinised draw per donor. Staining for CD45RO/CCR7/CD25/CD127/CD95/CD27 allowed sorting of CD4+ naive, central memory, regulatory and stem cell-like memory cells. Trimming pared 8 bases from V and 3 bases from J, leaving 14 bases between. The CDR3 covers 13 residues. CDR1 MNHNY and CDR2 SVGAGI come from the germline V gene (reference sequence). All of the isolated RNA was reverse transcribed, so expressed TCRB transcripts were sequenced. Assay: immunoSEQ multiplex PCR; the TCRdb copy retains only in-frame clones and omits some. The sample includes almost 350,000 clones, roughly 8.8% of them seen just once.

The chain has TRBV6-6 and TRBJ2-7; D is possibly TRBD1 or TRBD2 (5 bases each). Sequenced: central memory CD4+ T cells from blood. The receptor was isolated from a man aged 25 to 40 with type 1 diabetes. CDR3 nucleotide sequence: TGTGCCAGCCGAGGGACCTTGTACTACGAGCAGTACTTC. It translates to CASRGTLYYEQYF.